Sequencing of this T cell receptor beta chain was carried out in a study of cytomegalovirus exposure and HLA in healthy donors. Study-wide context: Among around 180 million T cells, an earlier analysis found roughly 100 million unique TCR beta sequences.

This PCR relied on a set of 60 Vbeta primers and 13 Jbeta primers. As handled by the study authors: Unique TCR beta chains totaled roughly 80 million in a later count, with approximately 11 million of them shared. Only in-frame clones appear in the TCRdb table, and some are missing; sequencing was by immunoSEQ multiplex PCR. The DNA was the basis for D and trimming; V, J and clone size are from that table. The sample yields under 150,000 clones, over 65% seen once. A note on this clone: Its antigen is currently unknown.

Whole-study results and caveats: A later analysis reportedly identified an Asian-associated ancestry cluster as carrying fewer N-insertions than the roughly 700-donor mean.

Material: PBMCs. This sequence originates from a male donor in good health and CMV-seronegative.

The DNA of the CDR3 is TGTGCCAGCAGCTTTGAGTTGAGGCGCGAGCAGTTCTTC. Its translation: CASSFELRREQFF. The V call is TRBV5-4, the J call TRBJ2-1; D is ambiguous. CDR3 length: 13 amino acids. Germline V gene sequence: CDR1 SGHNT, CDR2 YYREEE (reference sequence). Trimming removed 2 bases from V and 10 bases from J, with 13 bases in between.